These 11 T cell receptor beta chains came from one sample sequenced in a study of cytomegalovirus exposure and HLA in healthy donors. Use of 60 Vbeta and 13 Jbeta primers characterized the PCR. Assay used: immunoSEQ multiplex PCR; TCRdb lists only in-frame clones, some missing. The sample has more than 90,000 clones; 70% to 80% are singletons. Input material: PBMCs. The source is a man aged 50 to 60 in good health and CMV-seropositive.

About this clone itself: Mismatch with germline at one junction end may stem from a read error. The V call is TRBV13, the J call TRBJ1-2, with D tentatively TRBD1 (5 bases). Per the germline V gene, CDR1 is PRHDT and CDR2 is FYEKMQ (reference sequence). The length of the CDR3 is 16 residues. CDR3 residues: CASSLGAGGRNYGYTF. The CDR3 nucleotides read TGTGCCAGCAGTTTAGGGGCGGGGGGAAGGAACTATGGCTACACCTTC.

The V and J genes are TRBV27 and TRBJ1-5, with a possible D match to TRBD1 (6 bases). Between the trimmed V and J ends, which lost 5 bases and 3 bases, there was a span of 14 bases. The CDR3 contains 15 residues. Germline CDR1 reads MNHEY; CDR2 reads SMNVEV (reference sequence). CDR3 sequence: CASSLLTGTNQPQHF. CDR3 DNA: TGTGCCAGCAGTCTCCTGACAGGAACCAATCAGCCCCAGCATTTT.

This chain connects TRBV15 to TRBJ2-7, with D hard to call. V gave up 3 bases and J gave up 6 bases, with 12 bases separating them. The CDR3 is 13 residues long. The germline V gene encodes CDR1 LNHNV and CDR2 YYDKDF (reference sequence). Here the CDR3 reads CATSSREFIEQYF. As DNA, the CDR3 is TGTGCCACCAGCAGCCGCGAGTTCATCGAGCAGTACTTC.

The chain is built from TRBV6-1 and TRBJ2-3; 10 nucleotides match TRBD2. V shed 1 base, J shed 5 bases, and the junction held 3 bases outside the gene matches. The germline gives CDR1 MNHNS, CDR2 SASEGT. This CDR3 has 15 residues. CDR3 bases: TGTGCCAGCAGTGAAGGCTCTAGCGGGGGAGATACGCAGTATTTT. Its translation: CASSEGSSGGDTQYF.

The genes are TRBV29-1 and TRBJ2-7; 8 nucleotides align to TRBD2. The junction had 9 bases not matched to a gene; V was cut back by 4 bases and J by 7 bases. The CDR3 loop spans 13 amino acids. CDR1 is SQVTM and CDR2 is ANQGSEA in the germline V gene. The CDR3 loop reads CSVGRGRSREQYF. The CDR3 DNA follows: TGCAGCGTTGGACGCGGGAGGTCTCGTGAGCAGTACTTC.

This sequence joins TRBV5-1 and TRBJ2-1; 10 bases are shared with TRBD2. Germline V lookup: CDR1 SGHRS, CDR2 YFSETQ. V lost 3 bases to trimming and J lost 10 bases; unmatched junction nucleotides: 10. This CDR3 contains 15 residues. The CDR3 spells CASSWGAGGPQEQFF. DNA of the CDR3: TGCGCCAGCAGCTGGGGAGCGGGAGGGCCGCAAGAGCAGTTCTTC.

The rearrangement joins TRBV4-1 to TRBJ1-4; 11 bases align to TRBD1. The junction had 5 bases not matched to a gene; V was cut back by 6 bases and J by 5 bases. CDR3 length: 15 residues. Per germline, CDR1 MGHRA and CDR2 YSYEKL. The CDR3 loop reads CASRGQGGMNEKLFF. CDR3 sequence (DNA): TGCGCCAGCAGGGGACAGGGGGGGATGAATGAAAAACTGTTTTTT.

This clone was observed a few times. CDR3 DNA sequence: TGTGCCACCCAAGGACAGGGGGGCTACACCTTC. This translates into CATQGQGGYTF. The rearrangement links TRBV19 to TRBJ1-2; 9 bases agree with TRBD1. V lost 10 bases and J lost 8; bases outside the gene matches: 5. The CDR3 extends over 11 amino acids. CDR1 is LNHDA and CDR2 is SQIVND in the germline V gene (reference sequence).

V gene TRBV5-1 combines with J gene TRBJ2-3; 8 bases agree with TRBD1. J lost 2 bases, V lost 5 bases, and 10 bases had no gene match. Germline V CDR1 and CDR2: SGHRS, YFSETQ. The CDR3 runs 16 residues. The CDR3 region has the DNA TGCGCCAGCAGACCTACCCCAGGGGGCAACACAGATACGCAGTATTTT. This sequence encodes CASRPTPGGNTDTQYF.

This chain uses TRBV30 with TRBJ1-2; TRBD1 matches at 9 bases. Germline V gives CDR1 GTSNPN, CDR2 SVGIG (reference sequence). The CDR3 totals 14 residues. V dropped 1 base and J dropped 4; count of bases not matched to a gene: 4. The CDR3: CAWSGGQGGYGYTF. The DNA of the CDR3 is TGTGCCTGGAGTGGGGGACAGGGCGGCTATGGCTACACCTTC.

This clone has just a few counts. The chain combines TRBV19 with TRBJ1-2; D ambiguous. V lost 7 bases and J 2 bases, leaving 8 bases between the germline ends. The V gene's germline CDR1 is LNHDA and CDR2 SQIVND (reference sequence). The CDR3 spans 12 residues. The CDR3 bases are TGTGCCAGTACCTCGGGGAACTATGGCTACACCTTC. This translates into CASTSGNYGYTF.